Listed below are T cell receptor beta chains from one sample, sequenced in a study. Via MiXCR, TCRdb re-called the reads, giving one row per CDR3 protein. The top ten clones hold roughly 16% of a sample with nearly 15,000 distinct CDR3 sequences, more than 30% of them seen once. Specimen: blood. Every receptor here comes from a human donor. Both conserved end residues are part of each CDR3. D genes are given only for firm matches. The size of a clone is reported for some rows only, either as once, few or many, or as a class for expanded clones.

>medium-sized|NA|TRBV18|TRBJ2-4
TGTGCCAGCTCACCCCGTGAAGTTCCAAACATTCAGTACTTC
CASSPREVPNIQYF
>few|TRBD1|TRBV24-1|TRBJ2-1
TGTGCCACCAGAGCCGGGACAGGGGGCTACAATGAGCAGTTCTTC
CATRAGTGGYNEQFF
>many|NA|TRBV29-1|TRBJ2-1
TGCAGCGTGGGGGGGCGAACGGACTATGAGCAGTTCTTC
CSVGGRTDYEQFF
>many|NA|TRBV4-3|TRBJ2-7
TGCGCCAGCAGCCAAGATAATCTAGCCTACCTTTCCGAGCAGTACTTC
CASSQDNLAYLSEQYF
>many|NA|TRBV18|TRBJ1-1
TGTGCCAGCTCAGGGTCAGGGGAAGCTTTCTTT
CASSGSGEAFF
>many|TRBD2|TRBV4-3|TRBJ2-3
TGCGCCAGCAGCCAAGGGGAGACTAGCGGGATGAAGAATACGCAGTATTTT
CASSQGETSGMKNTQYF
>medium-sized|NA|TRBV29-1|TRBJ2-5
TGCAGCGTTTTACCAGGCATCCAAGAGACCCAGTACTTC
CSVLPGIQETQYF
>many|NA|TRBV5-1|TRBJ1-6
TGCGCCAGCAGTCCTGAGGCGGGCTATAATTCACCCCTCCACTTT
CASSPEAGYNSPLHF
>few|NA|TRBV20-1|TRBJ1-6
TGCAGTGCTAGAGAGGTGCGGGGTGCGAATTCACCCCTCCACTTT
CSAREVRGANSPLHF
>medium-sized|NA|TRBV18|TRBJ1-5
TGTGCCAGCTCACCCCCGAACGGACAGTCCAATCAGCCCCAGCATTTT
CASSPPNGQSNQPQHF
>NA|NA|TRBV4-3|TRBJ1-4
TGCGCCAGCAGCCAAGATACGGGGTATGACTATGGGGAAAAACTGTTTTTT
CASSQDTGYDYGEKLFF
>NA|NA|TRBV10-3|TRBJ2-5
TGTAACATTGTGGGGACAAGCCAAGAGACCCAGTACTTC
CNIVGTSQETQYF
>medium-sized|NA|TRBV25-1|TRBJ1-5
TGTGCCAGCAGTGAAGAGACAGATAGCAATCAGCCCCAGCATTTT
CASSEETDSNQPQHF
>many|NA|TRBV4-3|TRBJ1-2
TGCGCCAGCAGCCAGGGTGACTATGGCTACACCTTC
CASSQGDYGYTF
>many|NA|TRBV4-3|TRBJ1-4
TGCGCCAGCAGCCAAGCCGGAACGACAGTACCTAATGAAAAACTGTTTTTT
CASSQAGTTVPNEKLFF
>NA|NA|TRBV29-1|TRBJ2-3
TGCAGCCAAGAGGGCAGGGACCTCTACACAGATACGCAGTATTTT
CSQEGRDLYTDTQYF
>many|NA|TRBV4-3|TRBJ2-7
TGCGCCAGCAGCCAGGAATCCTGGGGAGACGAGCAGTACTTC
CASSQESWGDEQYF
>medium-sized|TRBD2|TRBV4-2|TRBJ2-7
TGTGCCAGCAGCCGGGGGACTAGCGGGAATTTCTACGAGCAGTACTTC
CASSRGTSGNFYEQYF
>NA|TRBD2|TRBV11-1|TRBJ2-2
TGTGCCAGCAGCCCCCGAGGACTAGCGGGAGCGTCGAACACCGGGGAGCTGTTTTTT
CASSPRGLAGASNTGELFF
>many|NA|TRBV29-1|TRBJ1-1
TGCAGCGTTGATAGGCCGGAGAACACTGAAGCTTTCTTT
CSVDRPENTEAFF
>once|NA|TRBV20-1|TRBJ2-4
TGCAGTGCTAGAGTAGGGGTTGGAAACATTCAGTACTTC
CSARVGVGNIQYF
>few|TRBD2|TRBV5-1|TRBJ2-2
TGCGCCAGTTCTAGCGGGAGGGAGTACACCGGGGAGCTGTTTTTT
CASSSGREYTGELFF
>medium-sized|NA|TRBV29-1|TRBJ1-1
TGCAGCGTACAATATAACACTGAAGCTTTCTTT
CSVQYNTEAFF
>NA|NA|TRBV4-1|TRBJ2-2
NA
CASSQDPSYNEQFFGPGSCFF
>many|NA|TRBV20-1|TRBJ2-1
TGCAGTGCTACATCAGGCGGGCCCAGCAATGAGCAGTTCTTC
CSATSGGPSNEQFF
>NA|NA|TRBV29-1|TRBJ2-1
TGCAGCGTTGAAGGCGGGATTTCCTACAATGAGCAGTTCTTC
CSVEGGISYNEQFF
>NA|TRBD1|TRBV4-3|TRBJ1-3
TGCGCCAGCAGCCAATCTCTCGGGACAGTGATCAACTATGGCTACACCATATATTTT
CASSQSLGTVINYGYTIYF
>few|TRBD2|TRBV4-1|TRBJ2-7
TGCGCCAGCAGCCAAGATATCGGCGGGAGGGCGAACTTC
CASSQDIGGRANF
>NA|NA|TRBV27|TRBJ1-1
TGTGCCAGCAGCAGTTCGATAAGCGGCCGCCATGGAGGGATGAACACTGAAGCTTTCTTT
CASSSSISGRHGGMNTEAFF
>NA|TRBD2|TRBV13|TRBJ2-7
TGTGCCAGCAGGAGTAGCGGGAGTCGGTACGAGCAGTACTTC
CASRSSGSRYEQYF
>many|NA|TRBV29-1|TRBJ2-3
TGCAGCGTTGAACTCCTCAGGGCAGATACGCAGTATTTT
CSVELLRADTQYF
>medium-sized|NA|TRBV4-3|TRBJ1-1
TGCGCCAGCAGCCAAGATCCCCCCGGACACGAGAACACTGAAGCTTTCTTT
CASSQDPPGHENTEAFF
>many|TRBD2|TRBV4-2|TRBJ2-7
TGTGCCAGCAGCCAAGAAGGGACTAGCGGGTCCTACGAGCAGTACTTC
CASSQEGTSGSYEQYF
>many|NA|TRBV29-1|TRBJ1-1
TGCAGCGTTGTTTCGGGCAGTGCAGCTTTCTTT
CSVVSGSAAFF
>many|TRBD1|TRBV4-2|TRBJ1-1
TGTGCCAGCAGCCCGGACAGGGGGAAGAACACTGAAGCTTTCTTT
CASSPDRGKNTEAFF
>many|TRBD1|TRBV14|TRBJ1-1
TGTGCCAGCAGCCCCGACGGGACAGGGGCTCTTGAAGCTTTCTTT
CASSPDGTGALEAFF
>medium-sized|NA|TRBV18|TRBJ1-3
TGTGCCAGCTCCCCAAGGGACACCAGCTCTGGAAACACCATATATTTT
CASSPRDTSSGNTIYF
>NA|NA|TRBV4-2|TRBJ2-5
TGTGCCAGCGGCCGCCATGGAGGGAGGAGCTTTCAAGAGACCCAGTACTTC
CASGRHGGRSFQETQYF
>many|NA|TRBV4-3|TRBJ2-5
TGCGCCAGCAGCCAAGCCGGGGATACGGAGACCCAGTACTTC
CASSQAGDTETQYF
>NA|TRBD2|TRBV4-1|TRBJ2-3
TGCGCCAGCAGCCAGGGACTAGCAGATACGCAGTATTTT
CASSQGLADTQYF
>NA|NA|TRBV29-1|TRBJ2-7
TGCAGCGTTAGCTCCTACGAGCAGTACTTC
CSVSSYEQYF
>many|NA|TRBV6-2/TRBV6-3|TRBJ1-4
TGTGCCAGCAGTTCCGGGTATAATGAAAAACTGTTTTTT
CASSSGYNEKLFF
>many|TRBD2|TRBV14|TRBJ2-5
TGTGCCAGCAGCCAGGGACTAGCGGGAGGACGAGAGACCCAGTACTTC
CASSQGLAGGRETQYF
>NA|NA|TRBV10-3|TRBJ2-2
TGTGCCATCAGTGACATTTTGCCCAAGCTGTTTTTT
CAISDILPKLFF
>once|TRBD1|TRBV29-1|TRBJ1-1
TGCAGCGCTGGGACAGGGTTGTACACTGAAGCTTTCTTT
CSAGTGLYTEAFF
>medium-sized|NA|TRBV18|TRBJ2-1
TGTGCCAGCTCACCTACAGGTTCCTACAATGAGCAGTTCTTC
CASSPTGSYNEQFF
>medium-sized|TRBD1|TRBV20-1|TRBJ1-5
TGCAGTGCTAGCCCGGGACAGGGAAAGGAGCCCCAGCATTTT
CSASPGQGKEPQHF
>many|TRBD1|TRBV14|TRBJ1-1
TGTGCCAGCAGCCCTCTGACAGGGATCGAGACCACTGAAGCTTTCTTT
CASSPLTGIETTEAFF
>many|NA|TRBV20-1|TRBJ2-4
TGCAGTGCTAGAGGGGCTAGGGCCATTCAGTACTTC
CSARGARAIQYF
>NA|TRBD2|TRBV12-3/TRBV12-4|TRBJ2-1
TGTGCCAGCAGCCTTAGCGGGGGGAACAATGAGCAGTTCTTC
CASSLSGGNNEQFF
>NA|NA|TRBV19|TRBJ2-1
TGTGCCAGTAGCAGCAGTTCGATAAGCGGCCCTCCATGGAGGGAATACAATGAGCAGTTCTTC
CASSSSSISGPPWREYNEQFF
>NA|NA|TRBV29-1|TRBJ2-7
TGCAGCTTAGACGGTAAACGGGAGCAGTACTTC
CSLDGKREQYF
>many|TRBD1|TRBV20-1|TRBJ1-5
TGCAGTGCTACGGACAGGGCCAATCAGCCCCAGCATTTT
CSATDRANQPQHF
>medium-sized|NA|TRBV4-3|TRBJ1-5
TGCGCCAGCAGCCAAGATTGGGATCAGCCCCAGCATTTT
CASSQDWDQPQHF